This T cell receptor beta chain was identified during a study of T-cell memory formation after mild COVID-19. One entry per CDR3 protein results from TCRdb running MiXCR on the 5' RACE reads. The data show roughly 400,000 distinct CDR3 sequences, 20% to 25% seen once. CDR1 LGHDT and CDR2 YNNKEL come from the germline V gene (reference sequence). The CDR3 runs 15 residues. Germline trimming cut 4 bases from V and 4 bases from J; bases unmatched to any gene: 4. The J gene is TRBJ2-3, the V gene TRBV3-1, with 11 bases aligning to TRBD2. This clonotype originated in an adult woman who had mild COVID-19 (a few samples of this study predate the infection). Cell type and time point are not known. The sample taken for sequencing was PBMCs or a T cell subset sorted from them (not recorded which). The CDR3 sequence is CASSLSGGASDTQYF. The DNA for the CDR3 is TGTGCCAGCAGCCTTAGCGGGGGGGCATCAGATACGCAGTATTTT.